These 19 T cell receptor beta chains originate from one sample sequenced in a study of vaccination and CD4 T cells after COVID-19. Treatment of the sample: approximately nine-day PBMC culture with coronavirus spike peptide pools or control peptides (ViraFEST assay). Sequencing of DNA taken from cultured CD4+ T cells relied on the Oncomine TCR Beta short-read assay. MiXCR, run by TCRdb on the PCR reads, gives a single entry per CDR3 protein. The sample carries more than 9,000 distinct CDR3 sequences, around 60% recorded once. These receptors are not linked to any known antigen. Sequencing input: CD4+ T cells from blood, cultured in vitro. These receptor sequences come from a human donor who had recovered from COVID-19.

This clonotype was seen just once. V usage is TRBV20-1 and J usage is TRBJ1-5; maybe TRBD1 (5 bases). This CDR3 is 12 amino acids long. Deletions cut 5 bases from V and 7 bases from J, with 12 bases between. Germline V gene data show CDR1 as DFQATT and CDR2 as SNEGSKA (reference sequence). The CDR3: CSAGARKQPQHF. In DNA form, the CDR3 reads TGCAGTGCTGGGGCCCGGAAACAGCCCCAGCATTTT.

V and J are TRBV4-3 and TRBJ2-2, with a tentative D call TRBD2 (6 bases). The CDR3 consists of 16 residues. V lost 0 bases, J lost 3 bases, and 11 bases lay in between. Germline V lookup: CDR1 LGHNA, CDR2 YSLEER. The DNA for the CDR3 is TGCGCCAGCAGCCAAGATCCCACGGGGGACACCGGGGAGCTGTTTTTT. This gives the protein CASSQDPTGDTGELFF.

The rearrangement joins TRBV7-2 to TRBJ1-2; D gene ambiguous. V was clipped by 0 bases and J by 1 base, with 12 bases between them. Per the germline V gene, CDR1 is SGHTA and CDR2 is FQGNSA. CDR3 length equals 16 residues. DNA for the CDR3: TGTGCCAGCAGCTTAGCGACGGCTAAAAATAACTATGGCTACACCTTC. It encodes CASSLATAKNNYGYTF.

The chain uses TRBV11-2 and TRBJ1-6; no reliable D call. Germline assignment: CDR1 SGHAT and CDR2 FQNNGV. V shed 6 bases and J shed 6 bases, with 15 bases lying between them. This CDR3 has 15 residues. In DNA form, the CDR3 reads TGTGCCAGCAGTCGAGGGCCAGACGTTAATTCACCCCTCCACTTT. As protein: CASSRGPDVNSPLHF.

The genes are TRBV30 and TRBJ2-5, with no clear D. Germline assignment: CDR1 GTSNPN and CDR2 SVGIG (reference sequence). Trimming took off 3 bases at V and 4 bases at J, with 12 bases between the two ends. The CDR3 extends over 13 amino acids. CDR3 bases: TGTGCCTGGAGGGGTAGCCCCATAGAGACCCAGTACTTC. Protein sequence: CAWRGSPIETQYF.

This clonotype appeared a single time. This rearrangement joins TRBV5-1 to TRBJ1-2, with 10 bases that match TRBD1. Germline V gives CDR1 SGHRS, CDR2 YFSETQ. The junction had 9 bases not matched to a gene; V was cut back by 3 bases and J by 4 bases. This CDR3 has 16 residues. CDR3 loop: CASSSTAGTGAYGYTF. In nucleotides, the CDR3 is TGCGCCAGCAGCTCTACCGCCGGGACAGGGGCCTATGGCTACACCTTC.

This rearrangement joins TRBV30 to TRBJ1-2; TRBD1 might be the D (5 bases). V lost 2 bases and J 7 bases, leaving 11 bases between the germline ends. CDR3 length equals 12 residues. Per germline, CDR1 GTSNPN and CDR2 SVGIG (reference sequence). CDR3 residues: CAWSLGASGYTF. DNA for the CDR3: TGTGCCTGGAGTCTCGGGGCTTCTGGCTACACCTTC.

This CDR3 reads CASSLTDREIEAFF. The CDR3, as DNA: TGTGCCAGCAGCTTGACGGACAGGGAGATTGAAGCTTTCTTT. This chain joins TRBV7-2 and TRBJ1-1; TRBD1 aligns across 8 bases. Losses at the gene ends were 3 bases for V and 7 bases for J; bases not matched to a gene: 7. This CDR3 comprises 14 residues. In germline, CDR1 is SGHTA, CDR2 FQGNSA.

The DNA of the CDR3 is TGTGCCATCAGTGGAGGGGGTACGGGAGGAAACACAGATACGCAGTATTTT. Protein: CAISGGGTGGNTDTQYF. The chain carries TRBV10-3 and TRBJ2-3; D is possibly TRBD2 (7 bases). Germline-derived CDR1 and CDR2 are ENHRY and SYGVKD. V lost 4 bases to trimming and J lost 2 bases, with 19 bases between them. The CDR3 contains 17 residues.

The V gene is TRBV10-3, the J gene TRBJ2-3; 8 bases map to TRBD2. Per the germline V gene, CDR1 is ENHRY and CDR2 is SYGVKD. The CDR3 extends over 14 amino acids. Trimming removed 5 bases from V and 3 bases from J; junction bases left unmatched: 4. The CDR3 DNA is TGTGCCATCAGTCGGGGGGGGGAAACAGATACGCAGTATTTT. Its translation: CAISRGGETDTQYF.

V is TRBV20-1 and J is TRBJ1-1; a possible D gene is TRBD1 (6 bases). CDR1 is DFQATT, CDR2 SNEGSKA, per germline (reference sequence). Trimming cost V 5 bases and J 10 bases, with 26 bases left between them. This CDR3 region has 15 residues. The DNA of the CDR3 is TGCAGTGCTGGATCCCTCGCACAGGGATGGGGGAGAGCTTTCTTT. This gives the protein CSAGSLAQGWGRAFF.

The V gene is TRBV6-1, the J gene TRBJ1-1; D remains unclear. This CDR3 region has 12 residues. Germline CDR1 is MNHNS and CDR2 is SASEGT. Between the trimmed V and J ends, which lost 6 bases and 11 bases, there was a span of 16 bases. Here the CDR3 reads CASSPVGGYAFF. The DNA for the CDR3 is TGTGCCAGCAGCCCTGTGGGAGGCTACGCTTTCTTT.

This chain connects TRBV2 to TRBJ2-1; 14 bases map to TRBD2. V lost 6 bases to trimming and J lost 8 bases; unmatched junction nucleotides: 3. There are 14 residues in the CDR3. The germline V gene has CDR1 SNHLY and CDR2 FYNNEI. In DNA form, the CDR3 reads TGTGCCAGCAGAATGACTAGCGGGAGGGATGAGCAGTTCTTC. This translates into CASRMTSGRDEQFF.

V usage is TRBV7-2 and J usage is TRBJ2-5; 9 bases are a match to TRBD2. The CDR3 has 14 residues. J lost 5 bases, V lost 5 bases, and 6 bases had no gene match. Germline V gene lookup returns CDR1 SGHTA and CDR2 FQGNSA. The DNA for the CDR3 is TGTGCCAGCAGCCAGGGACTAGCAGGGGAGACCCAGTACTTC. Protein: CASSQGLAGETQYF.

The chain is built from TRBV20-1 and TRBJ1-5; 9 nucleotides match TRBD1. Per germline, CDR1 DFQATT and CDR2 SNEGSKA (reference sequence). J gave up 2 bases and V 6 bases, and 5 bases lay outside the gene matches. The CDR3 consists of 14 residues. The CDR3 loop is CSAATGGGNQPQHF. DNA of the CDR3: TGCAGTGCCGCCACAGGGGGCGGCAATCAGCCCCAGCATTTT.

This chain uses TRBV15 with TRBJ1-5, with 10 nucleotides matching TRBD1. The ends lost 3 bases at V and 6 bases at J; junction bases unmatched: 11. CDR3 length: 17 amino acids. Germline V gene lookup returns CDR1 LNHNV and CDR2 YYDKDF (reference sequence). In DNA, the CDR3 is TGTGCCACCAGCAGGGACCTTAGGACAGGGGGAGTTCAGCCCCAGCATTTT. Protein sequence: CATSRDLRTGGVQPQHF.

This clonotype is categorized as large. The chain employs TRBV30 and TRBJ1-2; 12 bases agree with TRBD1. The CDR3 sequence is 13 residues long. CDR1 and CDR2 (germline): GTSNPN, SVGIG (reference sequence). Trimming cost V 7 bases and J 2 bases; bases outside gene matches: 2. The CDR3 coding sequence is TGTGCCTTGGGACAGGGGGCAAACTATGGCTACACCTTC. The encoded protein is CALGQGANYGYTF. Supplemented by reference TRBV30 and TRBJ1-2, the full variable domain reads SQTIHQWPATLVQPVGSPLSLECTVEGTSNPNLYWYRQAAGRGLQLLFYSVGIGQISSEVPQNLSASRPQDRQFILSSKKLLLSDSGFYLCALGQGANYGYTFGSGTRLTVV.

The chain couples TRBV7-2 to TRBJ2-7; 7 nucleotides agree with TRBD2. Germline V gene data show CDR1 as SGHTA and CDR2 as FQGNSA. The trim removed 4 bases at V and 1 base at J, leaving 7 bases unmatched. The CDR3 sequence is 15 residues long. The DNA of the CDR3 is TGTGCCAGCAGCTCCTTATCGGGAGGATCCTACGAGCAGTACTTC. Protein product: CASSSLSGGSYEQYF.

For the CDR3, the DNA is TGTGCCACCAGTGATCCTTTAAACTCCTATAATTCACCCCTCCACTTT. This translates into CATSDPLNSYNSPLHF. The V and J genes are TRBV24-1 and TRBJ1-6; no firm D call. The CDR3 has 16 amino acids. Germline V lookup: CDR1 KGHDR, CDR2 SFDVKD. Trimming took 3 bases from V and 0 from J, leaving 8 bases between them.